The 5 T cell receptor beta chains below all came from one sample that was sequenced in a study of beta chain features in type 1 diabetes listed by TCRdb under 2018. Libraries were constructed by the immunoSEQ multiplex PCR assay. The entire isolated RNA was reverse transcribed using the High Capacity cDNA Reverse Transcription Kit, and thus expressed TCRB transcripts were sequenced. TCRdb limited this immuneACCESS table to in-frame rearrangements with V and J called. A share of clones is missing; checked studies link under half to unresolved V genes, and the rest is unexplained. This sample gives 350,000 to 450,000 clones in total; roughly 15% of them show up just once. Together, the top ten hold about 0.019% of the sample. The sequencing input was naive CD4+ T cells from blood. The cell subset or site label on this specimen signifies: true naive CD4+ T cells. The receptors stem from a woman aged 18-30 years in good health.

The rearrangement uses TRBV5-1 and TRBJ2-5; 12 bases map to TRBD2. The V gene end was trimmed by 2 bases and the J gene end by 5 bases; junction bases not matched to a gene: 7. CDR1 and CDR2 (germline): SGHRS, YFSETQ. The length of the CDR3 is 16 residues. The CDR3 nucleotides read TGCGCCAGCAGCTTCCGGCTAGCGGGAGGGCCGGAGACCCAGTACTTC. Translated, it gives CASSFRLAGGPETQYF.

V is TRBV7-9 and J is TRBJ2-5; the match to TRBD1 covers 9 bases. Germline assignment: CDR1 SEHNR and CDR2 FQNEAQ (reference sequence). The CDR3 runs to 17 residues. V shed 5 bases, J shed 4 bases, and the junction held 14 bases outside the gene matches. The CDR3 region has the DNA TGTGCCAGCAGCGGCAGATACAGGGGGCAGTTAGGAGAGACCCAGTACTTC. Translation gives CASSGRYRGQLGETQYF.

The V gene is TRBV7-9, the J gene TRBJ2-7; D is undetermined. The CDR3 sequence is 15 residues long. Trimming shortened V by 5 bases and J by 3 bases, and 17 bases separated the two germline ends. Germline V gives CDR1 SEHNR, CDR2 FQNEAQ (reference sequence). The DNA for the CDR3 is TGTGCCAGCAGCCAAAGAGGATCAGAAGTCTACGAGCAGTACTTC. This encodes CASSQRGSEVYEQYF.

This chain uses TRBV6-5 with TRBJ2-7, with TRBD1 identical over 11 bases. J gave up 3 bases and V 5 bases, and 6 bases lay outside the gene matches. This CDR3 is 15 amino acids long. Germline values: CDR1 MNHEY, CDR2 SVGAGI. The CDR3, as DNA: TGTGCCAGCAGTCCCACCGGGACAGGGGGCTACGAGCAGTACTTC. Protein: CASSPTGTGGYEQYF.

The table lists this clone with a few counts. The rearrangement joins TRBV9 to TRBJ1-1; 8 bases agree with TRBD1. CDR3 length equals 15 residues. Germline values: CDR1 SGDLS, CDR2 YYNGEE. Trimming removed 2 bases from V and 2 bases from J; junction bases left unmatched: 5. CDR3 loop: CASSVTGALNTEAFF. DNA for the CDR3: TGTGCCAGCAGCGTGACAGGGGCTCTTAACACTGAAGCTTTCTTT. Supplemented by reference TRBV9 and TRBJ1-1, the full variable domain reads DSGVTQTPKHLITATGQRVTLRCSPRSGDLSVYWYQQSLDQGLQFLIQYYNGEERAKGNILERFSAQQFPDLHSELNLSSLELGDSALYFCASSVTGALNTEAFFGQGTRLTVV.